These 15 T cell receptor beta chains came from one sample sequenced in a study of CD8 T cells in Susac syndrome. Reverse transcription of about 0.5 to 1 ug RNA was performed with random hexamers. Each CDR3 protein is one row after TCRdb ran MiXCR on the immunoSEQ multiplex PCR reads. The sample holds almost 450,000 distinct CDR3 sequences, around 85% seen once. Sequencing input: CD8+ T cells from PBMCs. These receptors all stem from a human donor with multiple sclerosis.

CDR3 bases: TGTGCCTGGAGAGACTCTGGGGATACGCAGTATTTT. Encoded protein: CAWRDSGDTQYF. V is TRBV30 and J is TRBJ2-3; D not resolved. Germline V lookup: CDR1 GTSNPN, CDR2 SVGIG (reference sequence). V was trimmed by 3 bases and J by 6 bases, leaving 10 bases between them. This CDR3 has 12 residues.

The chain recombines TRBV7-9 with TRBJ1-1; D perhaps matches TRBD1 (5 bases). The germline gives CDR1 SEHNR, CDR2 FQNEAQ (reference sequence). Trimming shortened V by 8 bases and J by 0 bases, and 13 bases separated the two germline ends. CDR3 length: 14 amino acids. DNA of the CDR3: TGTGCCAGCTGGGGGTCGCGGATGAACACTGAAGCTTTCTTT. This translates into CASWGSRMNTEAFF.

This clonotype appeared a few times. V gene TRBV30 combines with J gene TRBJ2-2; TRBD1 might be the D (5 bases). CDR1 is GTSNPN, CDR2 SVGIG, per germline (reference sequence). The V end was cut by 1 base, the J end by 6 bases, with 6 bases between. This CDR3 is built from 12 residues. The CDR3 sequence is CAWSEGSGELFF. In DNA, the CDR3 is TGTGCCTGGAGTGAGGGGTCCGGGGAGCTGTTTTTT.

This CDR3 is CATSRGAGESNEQFF. The CDR3 bases are TGTGCCACCAGCAGAGGGGCGGGAGAGTCCAATGAGCAGTTCTTC. The V gene is TRBV15, the J gene TRBJ2-1; TRBD2 matches at 7 bases. V dropped 1 base and J dropped 6; count of bases not matched to a gene: 6. The CDR3 length is 15 residues. CDR1 is LNHNV and CDR2 is YYDKDF in the germline V gene (reference sequence).

The chain combines TRBV4-1 with TRBJ2-7; 7 nucleotides align to TRBD2. CDR3 length: 13 amino acids. CDR1 is MGHRA, CDR2 YSYEKL, per germline. J lost 7 bases, V lost 5 bases, and 8 bases had no gene match. CDR3 amino acids: CASSGGGNVEQYF. CDR3 DNA: TGCGCCAGCAGCGGGGGGGGAAACGTTGAGCAGTACTTC.

This chain joins TRBV7-9 and TRBJ2-4; D might be TRBD1 or TRBD2, each matching 5 bases. CDR3 length: 15 residues. V dropped 3 bases and J dropped 7 bases, with 16 bases sitting between them. Germline V lookup: CDR1 SEHNR, CDR2 FQNEAQ (reference sequence). CDR3 amino acids: CASSFVTDGTNIQYF. As DNA, the CDR3 is TGTGCCAGCAGCTTTGTGACTGATGGGACCAACATTCAGTACTTC.

This chain joins TRBV5-1 and TRBJ2-7, with 8 bases aligning to TRBD1. The ends lost 1 base at V and 4 bases at J; junction bases unmatched: 4. The CDR3 sequence is 14 residues long. Germline V CDR1 and CDR2: SGHRS, YFSETQ. CDR3 sequence: CASSLTDRDYEQYF. The CDR3 nucleotides are TGCGCCAGCAGCTTGACGGACAGGGATTACGAGCAGTACTTC.

This clonotype was counted once. The chain has TRBV27 and TRBJ2-7; no clear D gene. Germline V gene lookup returns CDR1 MNHEY and CDR2 SMNVEV (reference sequence). V shed 5 bases and J shed 3 bases, with 14 bases lying between them. The CDR3 spans 14 residues. The CDR3 DNA reads as TGTGCCAGCAGTCCCGGATGGGCCCTCTACGAGCAGTACTTC. This gives the protein CASSPGWALYEQYF.

J is TRBJ2-1 and V is TRBV20-1, with 10 bases lining up with TRBD2. This CDR3 contains 16 residues. Germline CDR1 reads DFQATT; CDR2 reads SNEGSKA (reference sequence). Germline trimming cut 3 bases from V and 6 bases from J; bases unmatched to any gene: 11. This CDR3 reads CSARTNKREGLNEQFF. The DNA of the CDR3 is TGCAGTGCTAGGACCAATAAGCGGGAGGGCCTCAATGAGCAGTTCTTC.

The chain couples TRBV20-1 to TRBJ2-1, with D uncertain. The CDR3 is 11 amino acids. Germline CDR1 DFQATT, CDR2 SNEGSKA (reference sequence). The V end lost 2 bases, the J end lost 6 bases, and 5 bases lay between the germline ends. The CDR3 nucleotides are TGCAGTGCTAGAAAGGTCAATGAGCAGTTCTTC. This gives the protein CSARKVNEQFF.

The CDR3 region has the DNA TGTGCCAGCAGCTTAGTCACTAGCGGGGCCAGGTACGAGCAGTACTTC. This sequence encodes CASSLVTSGARYEQYF. V is TRBV11-2 and J is TRBJ2-7; 10 bases line up with TRBD2. The trim removed 1 base at V and 4 bases at J, leaving 7 bases unmatched. CDR1 is SGHAT and CDR2 is FQNNGV in the germline V gene. The CDR3 is 16 amino acids.

The chain carries TRBV7-8 and TRBJ2-7; D perhaps matches TRBD2 (7 bases). The CDR3 covers 15 residues. From germline, CDR1 is SGHVS and CDR2 FQNEAQ. Trimming cost V 0 bases and J 2 bases, with 11 bases left between them. CDR3 coding DNA: TGTGCCAGCAGCTTAGCCTTGGGGGGGCCCTACGAGCAGTACTTC. Translated, it gives CASSLALGGPYEQYF.

The chain has TRBV29-1 and TRBJ2-3; 11 nucleotides agree with TRBD2. The CDR3 sequence is 20 residues long. V was clipped by 0 bases and J by 2 bases; unmatched bases: 16. In germline, CDR1 is SQVTM, CDR2 ANQGSEA. CDR3: CSVEDYVGGSGRAPTDTQYF. CDR3 DNA: TGCAGCGTTGAAGATTATGTGGGGGGTAGCGGGAGGGCCCCCACAGATACGCAGTATTTT.

The chain links TRBV28 to TRBJ2-7, with TRBD1 matching over 7 bases. Germline loops: CDR1 MDHEN, CDR2 SYDVKM. Trimming took 3 bases from V and 1 from J; bases not matched to a gene: 9. CDR3 size: 16 residues. The CDR3: CASSFPDRDMSYEQYF. The DNA for the CDR3 is TGTGCCAGCAGTTTCCCCGACAGGGACATGTCCTACGAGCAGTACTTC.

The rearrangement links TRBV7-9 to TRBJ2-7, with 10 positions matching TRBD1. The trim removed 4 bases at V and 4 bases at J, leaving 4 bases unmatched. The CDR3 length is 14 residues. From germline, CDR1 is SEHNR and CDR2 FQNEAQ (reference sequence). The CDR3 bases are TGTGCCAGCAGCTCGTGGGACAGGGGTTACGAGCAGTACTTC. It specifies CASSSWDRGYEQYF.